These 26 T cell receptor beta chains came from one sample sequenced in a study of long-term antiretroviral therapy in people with HIV. The assay, immunoSEQ v3.0, was run at survey level. The data were produced by immunoSEQ multiplex PCR, yet TCRdb's version contains in-frame clones alone and is incomplete. The table has 30,000 or so clones, approximately 90% seen once. Sequenced here: unsorted PBMCs, sampled about 5 years before starting antiretroviral therapy. All receptors derive from a man in his forties or fifties with HIV.

The CDR3 sequence: CSASSLGELFF. In nucleotides, the CDR3 is TGCAGTGCTAGCTCCCTCGGGGAGCTGTTTTTT. This chain connects TRBV20-1 to TRBJ2-2, with D uncertain. Looked up from germline, CDR1 is DFQATT and CDR2 is SNEGSKA (reference sequence). The V gene lost 3 bases and the J gene lost 7 bases, with 6 bases spanning the gap. The CDR3 has 11 amino acids.

V and J are TRBV5-6 and TRBJ2-5; TRBD2 matches at 7 bases. V lost 2 bases and J lost 1; bases outside the gene matches: 11. Germline-derived CDR1 and CDR2 are SGHDT and YYEEEE. This CDR3 spans 17 amino acids. Here the CDR3 DNA reads TGTGCCAGCAGCTTACGGCGGGAGAAGACGCTCCAAGAGACCCAGTACTTC. Translated, it gives CASSLRREKTLQETQYF.

This clone was recorded once. The V gene is TRBV14, the J gene TRBJ1-1; D uncertain. V was pared by 1 base and J by 4 bases, with 4 bases between. This CDR3 has 12 residues. Germline V CDR1 and CDR2: SGHDN, FVKESK. The CDR3 loop reads CASSQVFTEAFF. CDR3 in DNA: TGTGCCAGCAGCCAAGTGTTCACTGAAGCTTTCTTT.

V is TRBV30 and J is TRBJ2-2; 10 bases agree with TRBD1. This CDR3 is built from 13 residues. V lost 5 bases to trimming and J lost 6 bases; unmatched junction nucleotides: 3. Germline CDR1 and CDR2: GTSNPN and SVGIG (reference sequence). CDR3 coding DNA: TGTGCCTGGGGAGGGACAGGGGCCGGGGAGCTGTTTTTT. Protein: CAWGGTGAGELFF.

This clone was seen once. J is TRBJ2-2 and V is TRBV4-2; D call uncertain. CDR1 LGHNA and CDR2 YNFKEQ come from the germline V gene. V dropped 1 base and J dropped 0 bases, with 15 bases sitting between them. This CDR3 spans 18 amino acids. This CDR3 reads CASSQAGVYTANTGELFF. The CDR3 region has the DNA TGTGCCAGCAGCCAAGCGGGTGTTTACACCGCGAACACCGGGGAGCTGTTTTTT.

This clone was seen only a few times. The V gene is TRBV15, the J gene TRBJ1-4; no clear D gene. V lost 1 base to trimming and J lost 4 bases, with 4 bases between them. Germline V gives CDR1 LNHNV, CDR2 YYDKDF (reference sequence). The CDR3 spans 13 residues. Here the CDR3 reads CATSRGFNEKLFF. DNA of the CDR3: TGTGCCACCAGCAGAGGGTTTAATGAAAAACTGTTTTTT. The full variable domain, rest sourced from reference TRBV15 and TRBJ1-4, is DAMVIQNPRYQVTQFGKPVTLSCSQTLNHNVMYWYQQKSSQAPKLLFHYYDKDFNNEADTPDNFQSRRPNTSFCFLDIRSPGLGDTAMYLCATSRGFNEKLFFGSGTQLSVL.

This chain links TRBV6-6 with TRBJ1-5, with D unresolved. The germline V gene has CDR1 MNHNY and CDR2 SVGAGI (reference sequence). This CDR3 is 16 amino acids long. Trimming removed 6 bases from V and 2 bases from J, with 17 bases in between. The CDR3 sequence is CASSPTQQDGNQPQHF. In nucleotides, the CDR3 is TGTGCCAGCAGCCCGACGCAGCAAGACGGCAATCAGCCCCAGCATTTT.

CDR3 DNA: TGCGCCAGCAACCGAGGAAGCACCGGGGAGCTGTTTTTT. Translating gives CASNRGSTGELFF. The V and J genes are TRBV5-1 and TRBJ2-2; the D is unclear. Germline assignment: CDR1 SGHRS and CDR2 YFSETQ. The CDR3 is 13 amino acids. Trimming pared 6 bases from V and 4 bases from J, leaving 10 bases between. Combining the CDR3 with reference TRBV5-1 and TRBJ2-2 gives the whole variable domain KAGVTQTPRYLIKTRGQQVTLSCSPISGHRSVSWYQQTPGQGLQFLFEYFSETQRNKGNFPGRFSGRQFSNSRSEMNVSTLELGDSALYLCASNRGSTGELFFGEGSRLTVL.

This clone was seen a handful of times. The chain recombines TRBV30 with TRBJ1-4; TRBD1 matches at 9 bases. CDR1 GTSNPN and CDR2 SVGIG come from the germline V gene (reference sequence). V shed 4 bases and J 8 bases; nucleotides not matched to a gene: 8. This CDR3 region has 14 residues. The CDR3: CAWTPGQGQEKLFF. The CDR3 DNA follows: TGTGCCTGGACTCCGGGACAGGGTCAGGAAAAACTGTTTTTT. Drawing the rest from reference TRBV30 and TRBJ1-4, the complete variable domain is SQTIHQWPATLVQPVGSPLSLECTVEGTSNPNLYWYRQAAGRGLQLLFYSVGIGQISSEVPQNLSASRPQDRQFILSSKKLLLSDSGFYLCAWTPGQGQEKLFFGSGTQLSVL.

A few counts support this clone. The V and J genes are TRBV5-8 and TRBJ1-1; 7 nucleotides agree with TRBD1. CDR1 and CDR2 from the germline V gene are SGHTS and YDEGEE. There are 13 residues in the CDR3. The J segment lost 4 bases and the V segment lost 1 base, leaving 1 base of the junction unmatched. The CDR3 region has the DNA TGTGCCAGCAGCTTGCGGGACAGCACTGAAGCTTTCTTT. Amino acid sequence: CASSLRDSTEAFF.

Points on this clone: No conserved phenylalanine or tryptophan is present at the end of the CDR3, so a read error is the likely explanation. The limits of the CDR3 on the DNA are not certain, so only TCRdb's listed CDR3 is given. The V gene is TRBV28, the J gene TRBJ2-7; the table assigns TRBD1, which was not confirmed against the DNA. The V gene's germline CDR1 is MDHEN and CDR2 SYDVKM. Termini included, the CDR3 measures 10 amino acids. The CDR3 loop is CASSRTGFPL.

The V gene is TRBV5-1, the J gene TRBJ1-6, with D unresolved. CDR1 is SGHRS, CDR2 YFSETQ, per germline. The CDR3 totals 14 residues. V dropped 0 bases and J dropped 6 bases, with 7 bases sitting between them. The CDR3, as DNA: TGCGCCAGCAGCTTGGATCCGGGTAATTCACCCCTCCACTTT. This sequence encodes CASSLDPGNSPLHF.

The chain combines TRBV15 with TRBJ1-2, with no clear D. V was shortened by 4 bases and J by 0 bases, with 9 bases between the two germline ends. The germline V gene encodes CDR1 LNHNV and CDR2 YYDKDF (reference sequence). This CDR3 spans 14 amino acids. CDR3 sequence (DNA): TGTGCCACCAGCATCGGCGGGACTAACTATGGCTACACCTTC. It encodes CATSIGGTNYGYTF.

The chain combines TRBV2 with TRBJ2-7; weak D call: TRBD2 (5 bases). The CDR3 contains 13 residues. Per germline, CDR1 SNHLY and CDR2 FYNNEI. Trimming left V 6 bases short and J 2 bases short, with 11 bases between. In DNA, the CDR3 is TGTGCCAGCAGGTTGGAGGCCCCCTACGAGCAGTACTTC. As protein: CASRLEAPYEQYF.

The chain has TRBV7-9 and TRBJ1-1; D remains ambiguous. The CDR3 has 11 residues. CDR1 is SEHNR and CDR2 is FQNEAQ in the germline V gene (reference sequence). V gave up 5 bases and J gave up 10 bases, with 11 bases separating them. The CDR3 DNA reads TGTGCCAGCAGCCCCCATCTGGGAGCTTTCTTT. It codes for CASSPHLGAFF.

Here the CDR3 reads CASSPLPQGDGYTF. CDR3 DNA: TGTGCCAGCTCACCACTCCCTCAGGGCGATGGCTACACCTTC. The chain employs TRBV18 and TRBJ1-2; D perhaps matches TRBD1 (5 bases). The CDR3 consists of 14 residues. The V end was cut by 1 base, the J end by 6 bases, with 12 bases between. Per the germline V gene, CDR1 is KGHSH and CDR2 is LQKENI.

This clone was recorded once. The chain links TRBV2 to TRBJ1-1; 8 nucleotides match TRBD1. The CDR3 runs to 14 residues. J was trimmed by 3 bases and V by 5 bases; bases with no gene match: 5. Looked up from germline, CDR1 is SNHLY and CDR2 is FYNNEI. This CDR3 reads CASSLQGGDTEAFF. Here the CDR3 DNA reads TGTGCCAGCAGTCTACAGGGGGGGGACACTGAAGCTTTCTTT. The full variable domain, its missing parts supplied by reference TRBV2 and TRBJ1-1, is EPEVTQTPSHQVTQMGQEVILRCVPISNHLYFYWYRQILGQKVEFLVSFYNNEISEKSEIFDDQFSVERPDGSNFTLKIRSTKLEDSAMYFCASSLQGGDTEAFFGQGTRLTVV.

This chain joins TRBV7-9 and TRBJ2-3, with D tentatively TRBD1 or TRBD2 (6 bases each). CDR1 is SEHNR, CDR2 FQNEAQ, per germline (reference sequence). V gave up 5 bases and J gave up 5 bases, with 14 bases separating them. The CDR3 totals 14 residues. For the CDR3, the DNA is TGTGCCAGCAGCCCGTTTGAGGGGGGAGATACGCAGTATTTT. Amino acid sequence: CASSPFEGGDTQYF.

This clone was picked up a small number of times. This chain links TRBV27 with TRBJ1-2; weak D call: TRBD1 (6 bases). The CDR3 covers 13 residues. Germline assignment: CDR1 MNHEY and CDR2 SMNVEV (reference sequence). Trimming shortened V by 6 bases and J by 10 bases, and 18 bases separated the two germline ends. The CDR3: CASRLLIGQHYTF. The CDR3 DNA follows: TGTGCCAGCAGACTATTGATTGGACAGCACTACACCTTC.

The rearrangement joins TRBV19 to TRBJ1-2; D ambiguous. V lost 6 bases and J 3 bases, leaving 11 bases between the germline ends. The CDR3 has 13 residues. In germline, CDR1 is LNHDA, CDR2 SQIVND (reference sequence). The CDR3 bases are TGTGCCAGTAGCGATAGGGAGGACTATGGCTACACCTTC. As protein: CASSDREDYGYTF.

This clone was picked up one time. The gene calls are TRBV28 and TRBJ1-5; TRBD1 matches 10 bases. Per germline, CDR1 MDHEN and CDR2 SYDVKM. The V gene end was trimmed by 7 bases and the J gene end by 6 bases; junction bases not matched to a gene: 18. The CDR3 runs 18 residues. The CDR3 protein is CASTEGGTGVFYTQPQHF. The CDR3 coding sequence is TGTGCCAGCACTGAAGGTGGGACAGGGGTTTTTTATACTCAGCCCCAGCATTTT.

The J gene is TRBJ1-1, the V gene TRBV4-2, with unresolved D. V shed 5 bases and J shed 2 bases, with 9 bases lying between them. This CDR3 region has 13 residues. Germline V lookup: CDR1 LGHNA, CDR2 YNFKEQ. This CDR3 is CASSLTSNTEAFF. Written as DNA, the CDR3 is TGTGCCAGCAGCTTGACCAGCAACACTGAAGCTTTCTTT.

The rearrangement joins TRBV5-1 to TRBJ2-5; weak D call: TRBD2 (7 bases). V dropped 0 bases and J dropped 3 bases, with 9 bases sitting between them. CDR1 is SGHRS and CDR2 is YFSETQ in the germline V gene. The CDR3 covers 14 residues. The CDR3 DNA reads TGCGCCAGCAGCTTGGAAGGGGGGGAAGAGACCCAGTACTTC. The encoded protein is CASSLEGGEETQYF.

The V gene is TRBV4-3, the J gene TRBJ2-1; 13 bases are shared with TRBD2. The germline CDR1 and CDR2 sequences are LGHNA and YSLEER. The CDR3 extends over 16 amino acids. V was clipped by 5 bases and J by 6 bases; unmatched bases: 7. CDR3 in amino acids: CASSSRLAGGFNEQFF. CDR3 nucleotides: TGCGCCAGCAGCTCCCGACTAGCGGGGGGTTTCAATGAGCAGTTCTTC.

A word on this clone: One end of the junction varies from germline; a read error may be responsible. V is TRBV5-1 and J is TRBJ2-3, with D uncertain. Germline CDR1 SGHRS, CDR2 YFSETQ. The CDR3 has 14 residues. The CDR3: CASSLAGGTDTQYF. DNA for the CDR3: TGCGCCAGCAGTTTGGCCGGCGGCACAGATACGCAGTATTTT.

The J gene is TRBJ2-3, the V gene TRBV6-4; TRBD2 might be the D (6 bases). The CDR3 loop spans 15 amino acids. The ends were cut back, 8 bases at V and 2 bases at J, with 17 bases in the middle. Per germline, CDR1 MRHNA and CDR2 SNTAGT. This CDR3 reads CASRFGGSYTDTQYF. Written as DNA, the CDR3 is TGTGCCAGCCGATTTGGGGGGTCTTACACAGATACGCAGTATTTT.